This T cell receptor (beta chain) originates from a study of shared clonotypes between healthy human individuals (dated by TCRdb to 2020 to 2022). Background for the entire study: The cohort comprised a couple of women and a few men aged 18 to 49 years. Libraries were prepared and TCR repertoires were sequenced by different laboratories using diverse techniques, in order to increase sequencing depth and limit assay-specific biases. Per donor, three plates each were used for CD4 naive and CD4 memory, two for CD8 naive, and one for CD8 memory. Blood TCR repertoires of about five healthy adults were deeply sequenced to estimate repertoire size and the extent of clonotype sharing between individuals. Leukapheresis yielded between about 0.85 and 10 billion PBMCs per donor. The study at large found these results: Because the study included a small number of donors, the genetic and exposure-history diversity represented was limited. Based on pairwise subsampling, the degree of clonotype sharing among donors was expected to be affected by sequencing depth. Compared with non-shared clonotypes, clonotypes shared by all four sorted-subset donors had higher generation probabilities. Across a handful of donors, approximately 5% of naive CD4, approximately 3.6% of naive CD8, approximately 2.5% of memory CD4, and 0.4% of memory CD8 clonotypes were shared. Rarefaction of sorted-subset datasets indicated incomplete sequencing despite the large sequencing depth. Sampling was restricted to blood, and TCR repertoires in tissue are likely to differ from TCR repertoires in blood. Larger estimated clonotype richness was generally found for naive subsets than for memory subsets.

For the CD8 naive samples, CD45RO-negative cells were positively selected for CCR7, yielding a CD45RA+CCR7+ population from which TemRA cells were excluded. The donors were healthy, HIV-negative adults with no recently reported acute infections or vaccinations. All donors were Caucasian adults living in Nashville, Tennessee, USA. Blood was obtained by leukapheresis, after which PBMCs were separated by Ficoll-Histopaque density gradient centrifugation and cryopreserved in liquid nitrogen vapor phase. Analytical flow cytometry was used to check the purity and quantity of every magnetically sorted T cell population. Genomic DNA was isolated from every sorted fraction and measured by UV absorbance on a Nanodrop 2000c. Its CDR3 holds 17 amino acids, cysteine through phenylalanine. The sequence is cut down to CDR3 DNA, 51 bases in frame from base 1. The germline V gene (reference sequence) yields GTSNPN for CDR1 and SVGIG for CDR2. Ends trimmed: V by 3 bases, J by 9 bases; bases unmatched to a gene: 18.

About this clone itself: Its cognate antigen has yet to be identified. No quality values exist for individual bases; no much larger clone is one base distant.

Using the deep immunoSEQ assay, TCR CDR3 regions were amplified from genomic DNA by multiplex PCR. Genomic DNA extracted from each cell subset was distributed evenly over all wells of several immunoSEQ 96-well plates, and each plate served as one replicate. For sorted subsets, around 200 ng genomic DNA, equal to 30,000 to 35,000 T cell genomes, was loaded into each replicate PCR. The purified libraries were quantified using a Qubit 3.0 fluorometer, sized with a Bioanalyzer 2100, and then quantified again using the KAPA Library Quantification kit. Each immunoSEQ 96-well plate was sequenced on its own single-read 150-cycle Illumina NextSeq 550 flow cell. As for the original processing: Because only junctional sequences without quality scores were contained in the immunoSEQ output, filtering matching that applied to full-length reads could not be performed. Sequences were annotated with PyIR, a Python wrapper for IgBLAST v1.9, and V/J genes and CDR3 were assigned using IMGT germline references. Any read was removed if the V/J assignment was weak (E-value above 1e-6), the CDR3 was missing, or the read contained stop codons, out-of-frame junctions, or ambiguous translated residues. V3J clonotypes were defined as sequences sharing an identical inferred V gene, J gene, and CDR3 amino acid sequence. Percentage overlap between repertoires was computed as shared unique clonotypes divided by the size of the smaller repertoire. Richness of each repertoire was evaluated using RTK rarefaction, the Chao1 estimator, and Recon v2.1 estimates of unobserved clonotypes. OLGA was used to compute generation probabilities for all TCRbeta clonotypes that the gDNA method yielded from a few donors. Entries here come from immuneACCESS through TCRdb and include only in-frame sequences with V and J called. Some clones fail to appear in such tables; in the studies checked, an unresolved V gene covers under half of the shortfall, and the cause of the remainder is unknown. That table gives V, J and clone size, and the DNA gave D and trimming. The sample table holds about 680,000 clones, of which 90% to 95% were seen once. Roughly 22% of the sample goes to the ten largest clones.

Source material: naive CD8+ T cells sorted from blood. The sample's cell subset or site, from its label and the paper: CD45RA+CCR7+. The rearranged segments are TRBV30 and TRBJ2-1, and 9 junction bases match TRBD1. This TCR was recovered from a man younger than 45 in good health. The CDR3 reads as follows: CAWSQHPRDRVRSEQFF. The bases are TGTGCCTGGAGCCAACACCCCCGGGACAGGGTAAGGAGTGAGCAGTTCTTC.